This TCR beta chain was documented in a study of cytomegalovirus exposure and HLA in healthy donors. Germline CDR1 is SGHAT and CDR2 is FQDESV (reference sequence). The length of the CDR3 is 14 residues. Trimming took 0 bases from V and 8 from J; bases not matched to a gene: 4. The PCR made use of 60 Vbeta and 13 Jbeta primers. This table comes from immunoSEQ multiplex PCR, and its TCRdb copy is limited to in-frame clones, with some not included. The sample's table shows approximately 120,000 clones. Those who donated were healthy bone marrow donors. Sequencing used PBMCs. V and J are TRBV11-1 and TRBJ2-1; 7 bases are a match to TRBD2. The receptor's source is a man aged 25-40 years in good health and CMV-seronegative. CDR3 sequence reads: CASSLAWGGDEQFF. In DNA form, the CDR3 reads TGTGCCAGCAGCTTAGCGTGGGGAGGGGATGAGCAGTTCTTC.